A selection of T cell receptor beta chains follows, all from one sample in a study of cytomegalovirus exposure and HLA in healthy donors. The method was immunoSEQ multiplex PCR; TCRdb's version includes in-frame clones alone and lacks a portion of them. The profile shows roughly 60,000 clones, approximately 80% of them singletons. Sequencing input: PBMCs. These receptors originate from a woman aged 40 to 55 in good health and CMV-seropositive. The CDR3 runs from the conserved cysteine through the conserved F or W. The D gene is left open where the match is weak. Only part of the rows carry a size: once, few, many, or a class if the clone is expanded.

j_call: TRBJ1-1; clone_size: -; d_call: TRBD1; v_call: TRBV30; cdr3_aa: CAGRQGNTEAFF; cdr3_nt: TGTGCCGGAAGACAGGGGAACACTGAAGCTTTCTTT
j_call: TRBJ1-2; clone_size: few; d_call: -; v_call: TRBV29-1; cdr3_aa: CSVEGAGGGYTF; cdr3_nt: TGCAGCGTTGAAGGGGCCGGGGGTGGCTACACCTTC
j_call: TRBJ1-5; clone_size: -; d_call: -; v_call: TRBV12-5; cdr3_aa: CASGSVQPQHF; cdr3_nt: TGTGCTAGTGGTTCCGTTCAGCCCCAGCATTTT
j_call: TRBJ2-1; clone_size: -; d_call: TRBD1; v_call: TRBV19; cdr3_aa: CASSWTGGTGEQFF; cdr3_nt: TGTGCCAGTAGTTGGACAGGTGGGACCGGTGAGCAGTTCTTC
j_call: TRBJ2-1; clone_size: few; d_call: -; v_call: TRBV7-2; cdr3_aa: CASSLVTGIFNEQFF; cdr3_nt: TGTGCCAGCAGCTTAGTTACGGGGATTTTCAATGAGCAGTTCTTC
j_call: TRBJ2-2; clone_size: few; d_call: TRBD1; v_call: TRBV25-1; cdr3_aa: CASRGQGGTGELFF; cdr3_nt: TGTGCCAGCAGAGGACAGGGCGGCACCGGGGAGCTGTTTTTT
j_call: TRBJ2-5; clone_size: -; d_call: TRBD1; v_call: TRBV29-1; cdr3_aa: CSVGQGVETQYF; cdr3_nt: TGCAGCGTTGGACAGGGCGTAGAGACCCAGTACTTC
j_call: TRBJ1-4; clone_size: -; d_call: -; v_call: TRBV5-1; cdr3_aa: CASSLAADRQKLFF; cdr3_nt: TGCGCCAGCAGCTTGGCCGCGGACAGACAAAAACTGTTTTTT
j_call: TRBJ2-7; clone_size: -; d_call: TRBD1; v_call: TRBV4-3; cdr3_aa: CASSQPGTGSHEQYF; cdr3_nt: TGCGCCAGCAGCCAACCCGGGACAGGGTCCCACGAGCAGTACTTC
j_call: TRBJ2-7; clone_size: -; d_call: -; v_call: TRBV15; cdr3_aa: CATSRDRGPSYEQYF; cdr3_nt: TGTGCCACCAGCAGAGATCGTGGCCCCTCCTACGAGCAGTACTTC
j_call: TRBJ1-5; clone_size: -; d_call: -; v_call: TRBV6-6; cdr3_aa: CASSYSGGEVNQPQHF; cdr3_nt: TGTGCCAGCAGTTACTCGGGGGGAGAGGTCAATCAGCCCCAGCATTTT
j_call: TRBJ1-5; clone_size: -; d_call: -; v_call: TRBV2; cdr3_aa: CASSEVDRDIDSNQPQHF; cdr3_nt: TGTGCCAGCAGTGAAGTTGACCGGGACATAGATAGCAATCAGCCCCAGCATTTT
j_call: TRBJ2-5; clone_size: -; d_call: -; v_call: TRBV27; cdr3_aa: CAIGTPQETQYF; cdr3_nt: TGTGCCATCGGGACTCCTCAAGAGACCCAGTACTTC
j_call: TRBJ1-4; clone_size: -; d_call: TRBD1; v_call: TRBV7-8; cdr3_aa: CASSLRDSTNEKLFF; cdr3_nt: TGTGCCAGCAGCTTAAGGGACAGCACTAATGAAAAACTGTTTTTT
j_call: TRBJ1-1; clone_size: -; d_call: -; v_call: TRBV13; cdr3_aa: CASSSIGRGYGNTEAFF; cdr3_nt: TGTGCCAGCAGCTCGATTGGCAGGGGTTATGGAAACACTGAAGCTTTCTTT
j_call: TRBJ2-1; clone_size: -; d_call: TRBD1; v_call: TRBV7-7; cdr3_aa: CASSPGQPTGIDEQFF; cdr3_nt: TGTGCTAGCAGCCCGGGACAGCCAACAGGGATTGATGAGCAGTTCTTC
j_call: TRBJ2-7; clone_size: few; d_call: -; v_call: TRBV5-1; cdr3_aa: CASKWDLGGSYEQYF; cdr3_nt: TGCGCCAGCAAATGGGACCTTGGGGGGAGCTACGAGCAGTACTTC
j_call: TRBJ2-3; clone_size: -; d_call: TRBD2; v_call: TRBV11-3; cdr3_aa: CASSLGGGDSSTDTQYF; cdr3_nt: TGTGCCAGCAGCTTAGGTGGGGGGGACTCTAGCACAGATACGCAGTATTTT
j_call: TRBJ1-1; clone_size: -; d_call: TRBD1; v_call: TRBV5-6; cdr3_aa: CASSLWKGADTEAFF; cdr3_nt: TGTGCCAGCAGCTTGTGGAAGGGGGCGGACACTGAAGCTTTCTTT
j_call: TRBJ2-7; clone_size: -; d_call: -; v_call: TRBV9; cdr3_aa: CASSAGDEQYF; cdr3_nt: TGTGCCAGCAGCGCAGGGGACGAGCAGTACTTC
j_call: TRBJ2-3; clone_size: -; d_call: TRBD2; v_call: TRBV5-1; cdr3_aa: CASTLGLAGGIDTQYF; cdr3_nt: TGCGCCAGCACCCTGGGACTAGCGGGGGGAATAGATACGCAGTATTTT
j_call: TRBJ1-5; clone_size: once; d_call: -; v_call: TRBV19; cdr3_aa: CASSISGAISNQPQHF; cdr3_nt: TGTGCCAGTAGTATCTCAGGGGCTATTAGCAATCAGCCCCAGCATTTT
j_call: TRBJ2-7; clone_size: -; d_call: TRBD2; v_call: TRBV4-2; cdr3_aa: CASSQLAGASWEQYF; cdr3_nt: TGTGCCAGCAGCCAATTAGCGGGGGCCTCTTGGGAGCAGTACTTC
j_call: TRBJ2-7; clone_size: -; d_call: TRBD1; v_call: TRBV19; cdr3_aa: CATQRTGGIHEQYF; cdr3_nt: TGTGCCACCCAACGGACAGGGGGGATTCACGAGCAGTACTTC
j_call: TRBJ2-7; clone_size: -; d_call: -; v_call: TRBV20-1; cdr3_aa: CSARLDEQYF; cdr3_nt: TGCAGTGCTAGGCTAGACGAGCAGTACTTC
j_call: TRBJ2-7; clone_size: -; d_call: -; v_call: TRBV7-6; cdr3_aa: CASSLDRGGKNEQYF; cdr3_nt: TGTGCCAGCAGCTTAGATAGGGGAGGAAAGAACGAGCAGTACTTC
j_call: TRBJ2-2; clone_size: few; d_call: -; v_call: TRBV12-5; cdr3_aa: CASGLASGELFF; cdr3_nt: TGTGCTAGTGGTTTGGCTTCCGGGGAGCTGTTTTTT
j_call: TRBJ1-3; clone_size: -; d_call: TRBD1; v_call: TRBV7-8; cdr3_aa: CASSSKGQGRDTIYF; cdr3_nt: TGTGCCAGCAGCTCAAAGGGACAGGGGAGGGACACCATATATTTT
j_call: TRBJ1-2; clone_size: -; d_call: TRBD1; v_call: TRBV5-1; cdr3_aa: CASGTGEFGGYTF; cdr3_nt: TGCGCCAGTGGGACAGGGGAGTTCGGCGGCTACACCTTC
j_call: TRBJ1-5; clone_size: -; d_call: -; v_call: TRBV7-2; cdr3_aa: CASSLGLQGHQPQHF; cdr3_nt: TGTGCCAGCAGCTTAGGTCTACAGGGCCATCAGCCCCAGCATTTT
j_call: TRBJ1-1; clone_size: -; d_call: -; v_call: TRBV9; cdr3_aa: CASSVAPSSVNTEAFF; cdr3_nt: TGTGCCAGCAGCGTAGCTCCCTCCTCGGTGAACACTGAAGCTTTCTTT
j_call: TRBJ1-5; clone_size: -; d_call: -; v_call: TRBV15; cdr3_aa: CATSRARGGVPQHF; cdr3_nt: TGTGCCACCAGCAGAGCTAGGGGGGGCGTACCCCAGCATTTT
j_call: TRBJ2-5; clone_size: -; d_call: TRBD2; v_call: TRBV7-2; cdr3_aa: CASSPPLAGGGETQYF; cdr3_nt: TGTGCCAGCAGCCCGCCCCTAGCGGGGGGAGGAGAGACCCAGTACTTC
j_call: TRBJ1-5; clone_size: -; d_call: TRBD1; v_call: TRBV6-6; cdr3_aa: CASSIRTGGNQPQHF; cdr3_nt: TGTGCCAGCAGTATAAGGACAGGGGGCAATCAGCCCCAGCATTTT
j_call: TRBJ2-5; clone_size: -; d_call: TRBD2; v_call: TRBV7-7; cdr3_aa: CASSRSGGAETQYF; cdr3_nt: TGTGCCAGCAGCCGTAGCGGGGGGGCTGAGACCCAGTACTTC
j_call: TRBJ2-7; clone_size: few; d_call: TRBD2; v_call: TRBV5-4; cdr3_aa: CASSFDLAGGSYEQYF; cdr3_nt: TGTGCCAGCAGCTTCGACCTAGCGGGGGGATCCTACGAGCAGTACTTC
j_call: TRBJ2-1; clone_size: -; d_call: TRBD2; v_call: TRBV19; cdr3_aa: CASSISGGANNEQFF; cdr3_nt: TGTGCCAGTAGTATATCCGGGGGGGCGAACAATGAGCAGTTCTTC
j_call: TRBJ1-1; clone_size: -; d_call: -; v_call: TRBV7-2; cdr3_aa: CASSPLKGMNTEAFF; cdr3_nt: TGTGCCAGCAGCCCTCTAAAGGGGATGAACACTGAAGCTTTCTTT
j_call: TRBJ1-2; clone_size: -; d_call: TRBD1; v_call: TRBV19; cdr3_aa: CASSTSGTGNYGYTF; cdr3_nt: TGTGCCAGTAGCACTTCGGGGACAGGGAACTATGGCTACACCTTC
j_call: TRBJ2-5; clone_size: -; d_call: TRBD2; v_call: TRBV9; cdr3_aa: CASSQGTTQETQYF; cdr3_nt: TGTGCCAGCAGCCAAGGGACTACCCAAGAGACCCAGTACTTC
j_call: TRBJ1-5; clone_size: -; d_call: -; v_call: TRBV19; cdr3_aa: CASSHREGQPQHF; cdr3_nt: TGTGCCAGTAGTCACAGGGAAGGCCAGCCCCAGCATTTT
j_call: TRBJ2-7; clone_size: -; d_call: -; v_call: TRBV18; cdr3_aa: CASSPRMLNRGLGEQYF; cdr3_nt: TGTGCCAGCTCACCAAGGATGTTAAACAGGGGACTGGGGGAGCAGTACTTC
j_call: TRBJ1-5; clone_size: -; d_call: TRBD1; v_call: TRBV4-2; cdr3_aa: CASSQQDRQNQPQHF; cdr3_nt: TGTGCCAGCAGCCAGCAGGACAGGCAGAATCAGCCCCAGCATTTT
j_call: TRBJ1-1; clone_size: -; d_call: -; v_call: TRBV5-6; cdr3_aa: CASRLLGGGENTEAFF; cdr3_nt: TGTGCCAGCAGACTCCTAGGGGGGGGCGAGAACACTGAAGCTTTCTTT
j_call: TRBJ2-5; clone_size: few; d_call: TRBD2; v_call: TRBV5-1; cdr3_aa: CASSLASQPGGETQYF; cdr3_nt: TGCGCCAGCAGCTTGGCCTCGCAGCCGGGGGGGGAGACCCAGTACTTC
j_call: TRBJ2-7; clone_size: -; d_call: TRBD2; v_call: TRBV4-1; cdr3_aa: CASSLGLAGAYEQYF; cdr3_nt: TGCGCCAGCAGCCTTGGACTAGCGGGGGCCTACGAGCAGTACTTC
j_call: TRBJ2-7; clone_size: -; d_call: -; v_call: TRBV19; cdr3_aa: CASSMYPGYEQYF; cdr3_nt: TGTGCCAGTAGTATGTATCCGGGGTACGAGCAGTACTTC
j_call: TRBJ2-1; clone_size: once; d_call: TRBD1; v_call: TRBV5-1; cdr3_aa: CASSSDGTAYNEQFF; cdr3_nt: TGCGCCAGCAGCTCAGATGGGACAGCTTACAATGAGCAGTTCTTC
j_call: TRBJ1-2; clone_size: once; d_call: -; v_call: TRBV2; cdr3_aa: CASSIQRSPGFRGSNYGYTF; cdr3_nt: TGTGCCAGCAGCATCCAGCGGTCCCCAGGATTTCGGGGTTCTAACTATGGCTACACCTTC
j_call: TRBJ1-2; clone_size: -; d_call: TRBD1; v_call: TRBV10-3; cdr3_aa: CAISEGQGEVHGYTF; cdr3_nt: TGTGCCATCAGTGAAGGACAGGGGGAAGTTCATGGCTACACCTTC
j_call: TRBJ2-2; clone_size: -; d_call: -; v_call: TRBV4-2; cdr3_aa: CASSPRFGVGTGELFF; cdr3_nt: TGTGCCAGCAGCCCCAGGTTCGGGGTAGGGACCGGGGAGCTGTTTTTT
j_call: TRBJ2-1; clone_size: -; d_call: TRBD2; v_call: TRBV19; cdr3_aa: CASSIGWGGNEQFF; cdr3_nt: TGTGCCAGTAGTATAGGGTGGGGGGGGAATGAGCAGTTCTTC
j_call: TRBJ1-1; clone_size: -; d_call: TRBD1; v_call: TRBV19; cdr3_aa: CATQGWNTEAFF; cdr3_nt: TGTGCCACACAGGGGTGGAACACTGAAGCTTTCTTT
j_call: TRBJ2-7; clone_size: -; d_call: TRBD1; v_call: TRBV6-1; cdr3_aa: CASSATGGASHEQYF; cdr3_nt: TGTGCCAGCAGTGCTACAGGGGGCGCCAGTCACGAGCAGTACTTC
j_call: TRBJ2-3; clone_size: -; d_call: -; v_call: TRBV5-1; cdr3_aa: CASSLVGTDTQYF; cdr3_nt: TGCGCCAGCAGCTTGGTCGGCACAGATACGCAGTATTTT
j_call: TRBJ2-7; clone_size: -; d_call: -; v_call: TRBV5-1; cdr3_aa: CASSFDGSAYEQYF; cdr3_nt: TGCGCCAGCAGCTTTGACGGGTCGGCCTACGAGCAGTACTTC
j_call: TRBJ1-4; clone_size: -; d_call: TRBD1; v_call: TRBV9; cdr3_aa: CASSFRDRGSEKLFF; cdr3_nt: TGTGCCAGCAGCTTCCGGGACAGGGGAAGTGAAAAACTGTTTTTT
j_call: TRBJ2-2; clone_size: -; d_call: TRBD2; v_call: TRBV27; cdr3_aa: CASRGLAGTGELFF; cdr3_nt: TGTGCCAGCAGAGGACTAGCGGGCACCGGGGAGCTGTTTTTT
j_call: TRBJ2-4; clone_size: -; d_call: TRBD2; v_call: TRBV6-1; cdr3_aa: CASSVERGGAKNIQYF; cdr3_nt: TGTGCCAGCAGTGTAGAGCGGGGGGGAGCCAAAAACATTCAGTACTTC